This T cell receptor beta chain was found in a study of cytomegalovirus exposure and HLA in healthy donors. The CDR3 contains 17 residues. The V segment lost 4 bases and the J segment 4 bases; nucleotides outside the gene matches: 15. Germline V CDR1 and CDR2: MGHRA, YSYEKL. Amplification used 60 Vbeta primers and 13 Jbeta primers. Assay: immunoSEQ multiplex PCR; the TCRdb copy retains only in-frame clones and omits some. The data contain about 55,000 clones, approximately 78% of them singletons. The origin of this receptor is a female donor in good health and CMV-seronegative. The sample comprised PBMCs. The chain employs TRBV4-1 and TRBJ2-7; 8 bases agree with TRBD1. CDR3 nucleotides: TGCGCCAGCAGCCTCGCGACAGGGGTTGGGGGGCATTACGAGCAGTACTTC. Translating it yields CASSLATGVGGHYEQYF.